The clone carrying this TCR beta chain appeared once. Patients in Seattle were enrolled during active infection, then followed longitudinally. The data belong to a study of blood T cell repertoires in COVID-19. Study-wide context: PBMCs, B-cell-depleted T cells, or T cells were the source of the cDNA or gDNA that made up the material.

Germline V gene sequence: CDR1 LNHNV, CDR2 YYDKDF (reference sequence). V gave up 8 bases and J gave up 4 bases, with 15 bases separating them. There are 14 residues in the CDR3. Method: immunoSEQ multiplex PCR; TCRdb's copy keeps in-frame clones and lacks some. The sample lists over 90,000 clones, roughly 92% occurring once. The clonotype was recovered from a woman between 45 and 60 years old with COVID-19, enrolled during active disease. Sequenced: peripheral blood. The chain recombines TRBV15 with TRBJ1-3; D ambiguous. CDR3 in DNA: TGTGCCACCTCCCACGGAGGGTCGGGAAACACCATATATTTT. Its protein product is CATSHGGSGNTIYF.